This TCR beta chain came from a study of T cell responses to AZD1222 COVID-19 vaccine. Germline loops: CDR1 LNHNV, CDR2 YYDKDF (reference sequence). V was clipped by 0 bases and J by 6 bases; unmatched bases: 8. The CDR3 spans 16 residues. Here immunoSEQ multiplex PCR was the method, and the copy in TCRdb shows in-frame clones only, minus some. The sample carries about 180,000 clones, approximately 94% recorded once. The sequencing here drew on peripheral blood, taken on day 0 of AZD1222 vaccination. The clonotype originates from an adult in good health. The gene calls are TRBV15 and TRBJ2-1; 7 bases are a match to TRBD1. DNA for the CDR3: TGTGCCACCAGCAGAGAGTCGGGACAGCTTCTCAATGAGCAGTTCTTC. Translation: CATSRESGQLLNEQFF. The whole variable domain, remainder taken from reference TRBV15 and TRBJ2-1, is DAMVIQNPRYQVTQFGKPVTLSCSQTLNHNVMYWYQQKSSQAPKLLFHYYDKDFNNEADTPDNFQSRRPNTSFCFLDIRSPGLGDTAMYLCATSRESGQLLNEQFFGPGTRLTVL.